A single T cell receptor beta chain is shown here with its context. Its antigen is not known. Germline V gives CDR1 MNHNS, CDR2 SASEGT. V dropped 0 bases and J dropped 0 bases, with 12 bases sitting between them. CDR3 length equals 17 residues. This sample is part of a study of graft-versus-host responses after intestinal transplantation. At the level of the study: Multivisceral, liver-intestinal, or isolated intestinal grafts were transplanted into recipients. Anti-thymocyte globulin served as induction for all recipients, who then took tacrolimus and steroids for approximately three years. Study conclusions and caveats: Peak GvH clone levels in circulation were associated with early post-transplant HvG declines.

The assay was immunoSEQ multiplex PCR, and TCRdb's table has in-frame clones only and misses some. In the table there are 80,000 or so clones, about 90% of which are singletons. The chain uses TRBV6-1 and TRBJ2-1; possibly TRBD2 for D (5 bases). This specimen was PBMCs, taken 98 days after intestinal transplantation. The source of this sequence is a human patient who received an intestinal transplant, so some T cells may come from the graft donor. CDR3 residues: CASSEATGFSSYNEQFF. The CDR3 nucleotides are TGTGCCAGCAGTGAAGCTACGGGGTTTAGCTCCTACAATGAGCAGTTCTTC.